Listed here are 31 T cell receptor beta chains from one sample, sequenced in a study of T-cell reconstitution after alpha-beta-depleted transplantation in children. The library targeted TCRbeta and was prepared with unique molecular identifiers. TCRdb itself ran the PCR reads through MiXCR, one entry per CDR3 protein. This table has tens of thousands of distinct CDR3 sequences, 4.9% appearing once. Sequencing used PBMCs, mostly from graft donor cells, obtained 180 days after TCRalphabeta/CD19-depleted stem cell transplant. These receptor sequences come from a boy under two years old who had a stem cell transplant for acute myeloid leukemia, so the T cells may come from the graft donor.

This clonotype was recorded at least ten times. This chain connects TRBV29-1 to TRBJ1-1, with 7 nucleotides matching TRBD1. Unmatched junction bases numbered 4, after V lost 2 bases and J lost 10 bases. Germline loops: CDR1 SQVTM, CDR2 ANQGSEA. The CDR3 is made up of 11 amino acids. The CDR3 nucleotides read TGCAGCGTTGAAAGGGGACAGCCAGCTTTCTTT. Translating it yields CSVERGQPAFF.

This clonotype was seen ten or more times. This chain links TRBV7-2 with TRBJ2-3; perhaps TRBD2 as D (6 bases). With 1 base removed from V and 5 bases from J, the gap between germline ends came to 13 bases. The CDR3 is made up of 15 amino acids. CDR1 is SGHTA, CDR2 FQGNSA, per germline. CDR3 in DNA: TGTGCCAGCAGCTTAGTTCGGGGGAAGGGAGATACGCAGTATTTT. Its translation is CASSLVRGKGDTQYF.

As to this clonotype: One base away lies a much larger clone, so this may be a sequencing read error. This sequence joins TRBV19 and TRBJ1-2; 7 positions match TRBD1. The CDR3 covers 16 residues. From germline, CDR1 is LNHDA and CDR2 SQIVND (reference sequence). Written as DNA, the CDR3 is TGTACCAGTAGTATACAGGGGAGCCTGGAAAACTATGGCTACACCTTC. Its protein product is CTSSIQGSLENYGYTF.

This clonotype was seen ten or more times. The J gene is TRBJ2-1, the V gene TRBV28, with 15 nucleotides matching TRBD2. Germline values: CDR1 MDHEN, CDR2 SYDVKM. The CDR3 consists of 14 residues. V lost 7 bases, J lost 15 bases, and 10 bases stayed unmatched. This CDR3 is CASTLGLAGGSRFF. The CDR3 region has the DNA TGTGCCAGCACCCTGGGACTAGCGGGGGGTTCACGGTTCTTC.

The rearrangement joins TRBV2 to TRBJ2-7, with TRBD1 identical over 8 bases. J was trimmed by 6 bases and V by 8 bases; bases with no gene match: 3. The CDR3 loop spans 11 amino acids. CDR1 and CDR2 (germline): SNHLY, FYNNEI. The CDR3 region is CASQGAIEQYV. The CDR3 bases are TGTGCCAGCCAGGGGGCAATCGAGCAGTACGTC.

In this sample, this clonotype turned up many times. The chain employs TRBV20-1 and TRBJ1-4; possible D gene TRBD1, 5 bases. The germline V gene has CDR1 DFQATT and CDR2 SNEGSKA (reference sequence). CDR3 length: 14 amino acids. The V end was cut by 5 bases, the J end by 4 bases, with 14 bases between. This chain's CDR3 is CSAAYWGVNEKLFF. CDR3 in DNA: TGCAGTGCTGCCTATTGGGGGGTTAATGAAAAACTGTTTTTT.

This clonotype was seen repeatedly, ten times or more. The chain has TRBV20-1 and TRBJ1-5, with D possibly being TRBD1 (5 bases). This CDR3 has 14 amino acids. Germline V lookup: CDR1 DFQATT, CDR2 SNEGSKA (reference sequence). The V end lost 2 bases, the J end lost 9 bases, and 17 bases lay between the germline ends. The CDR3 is CSARIPRDEGPQHF. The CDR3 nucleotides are TGCAGTGCTAGAATTCCCAGGGACGAAGGGCCCCAGCATTTT.

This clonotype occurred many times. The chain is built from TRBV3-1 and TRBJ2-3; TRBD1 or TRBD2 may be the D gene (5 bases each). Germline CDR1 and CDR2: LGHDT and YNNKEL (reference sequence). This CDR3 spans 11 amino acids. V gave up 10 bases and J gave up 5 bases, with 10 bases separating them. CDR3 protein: CATSGGDTQYF. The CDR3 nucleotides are TGTGCCACCTCTGGGGGAGATACGCAGTATTTT.

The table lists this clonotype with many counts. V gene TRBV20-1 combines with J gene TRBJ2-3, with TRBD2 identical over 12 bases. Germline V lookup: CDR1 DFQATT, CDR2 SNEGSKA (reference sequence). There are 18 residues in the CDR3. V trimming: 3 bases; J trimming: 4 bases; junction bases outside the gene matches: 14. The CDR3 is CSASAGLAGGPGPDTQYF. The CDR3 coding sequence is TGCAGTGCTAGTGCTGGGCTAGCGGGGGGGCCGGGACCAGATACGCAGTATTTT.

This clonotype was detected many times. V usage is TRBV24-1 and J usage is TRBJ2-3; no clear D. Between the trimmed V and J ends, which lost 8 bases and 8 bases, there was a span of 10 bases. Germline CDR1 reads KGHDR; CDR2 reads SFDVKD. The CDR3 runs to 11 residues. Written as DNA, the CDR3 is TGTGCCACCATGGAACTGGGTACGCAGTATTTT. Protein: CATMELGTQYF.

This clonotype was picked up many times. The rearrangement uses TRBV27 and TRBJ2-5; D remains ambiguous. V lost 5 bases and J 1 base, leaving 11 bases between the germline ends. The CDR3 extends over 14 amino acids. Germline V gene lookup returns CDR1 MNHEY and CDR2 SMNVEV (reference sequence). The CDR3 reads CASSPSQFQETQYF. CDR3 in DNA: TGTGCCAGCAGTCCCTCACAGTTCCAAGAGACCCAGTACTTC.

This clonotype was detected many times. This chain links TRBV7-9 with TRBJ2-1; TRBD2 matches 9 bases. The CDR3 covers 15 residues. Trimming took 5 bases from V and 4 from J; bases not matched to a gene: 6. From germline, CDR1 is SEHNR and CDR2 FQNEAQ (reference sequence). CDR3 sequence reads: CASSTRSGGYNEQFF. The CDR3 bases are TGTGCCAGCAGCACCCGCAGCGGGGGGTACAATGAGCAGTTCTTC.

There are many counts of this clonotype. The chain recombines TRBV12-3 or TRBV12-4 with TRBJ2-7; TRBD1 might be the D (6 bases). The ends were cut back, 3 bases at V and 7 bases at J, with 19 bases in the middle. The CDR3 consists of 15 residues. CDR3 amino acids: CASSFFAYRVDEQYF. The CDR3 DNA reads TGTGCCAGCAGTTTTTTCGCCTACAGGGTTGATGAGCAGTACTTC.

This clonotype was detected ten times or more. The CDR3 bases are TGTGCCAGCAGCTTTATGCCGGGACTCCAGGGGATATCCTACGAGCAGTACTTC. Translated, it gives CASSFMPGLQGISYEQYF. The gene calls are TRBV7-9 and TRBJ2-7; D possibly uses TRBD1 or TRBD2 (6 bases each). V lost 3 bases and J lost 1, with 22 bases in between. The CDR3 runs to 18 residues. Germline V gives CDR1 SEHNR, CDR2 FQNEAQ (reference sequence).

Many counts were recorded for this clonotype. CDR3 sequence (DNA): TGTGCCAGCTCTACTAAAGGTAGGAAGAGCAATCAGCCCCAGCATTTT. This sequence encodes CASSTKGRKSNQPQHF. The genes are TRBV12-3 or TRBV12-4 and TRBJ1-5, with D uncertain. V lost 8 bases and J lost 1, with 18 bases in between. The CDR3 length is 16 residues.

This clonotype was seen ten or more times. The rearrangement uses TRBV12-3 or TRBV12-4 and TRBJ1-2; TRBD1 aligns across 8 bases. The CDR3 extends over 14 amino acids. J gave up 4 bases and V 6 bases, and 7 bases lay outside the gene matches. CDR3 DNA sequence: TGTGCCAGCAGCAGCAGGGGGCGGGTCTATGGCTACACCTTC. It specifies CASSSRGRVYGYTF.

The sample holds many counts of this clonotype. The CDR3 sequence: CASSRQGNFNTGELFF. The CDR3 DNA sequence: TGTGCCAGCAGTCGACAGGGCAACTTTAACACCGGGGAGCTGTTTTTT. The chain couples TRBV28 to TRBJ2-2, with 7 bases fitting TRBD1. The CDR3 has 16 residues. The J segment lost 2 bases and the V segment lost 5 bases, leaving 8 bases of the junction unmatched. Per germline, CDR1 MDHEN and CDR2 SYDVKM.

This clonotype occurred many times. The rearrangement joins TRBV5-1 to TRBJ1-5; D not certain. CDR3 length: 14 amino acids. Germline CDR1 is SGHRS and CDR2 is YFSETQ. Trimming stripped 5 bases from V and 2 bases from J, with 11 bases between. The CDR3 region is CASREGAGNQPQHF. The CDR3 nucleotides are TGCGCCAGCAGGGAAGGTGCGGGCAATCAGCCCCAGCATTTT.

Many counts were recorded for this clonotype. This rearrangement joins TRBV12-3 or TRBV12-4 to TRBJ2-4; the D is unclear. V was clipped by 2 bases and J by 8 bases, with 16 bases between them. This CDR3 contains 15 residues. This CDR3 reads CASSLQRPWADIQYF. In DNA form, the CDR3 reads TGTGCCAGCAGTTTACAACGGCCCTGGGCGGACATTCAGTACTTC.

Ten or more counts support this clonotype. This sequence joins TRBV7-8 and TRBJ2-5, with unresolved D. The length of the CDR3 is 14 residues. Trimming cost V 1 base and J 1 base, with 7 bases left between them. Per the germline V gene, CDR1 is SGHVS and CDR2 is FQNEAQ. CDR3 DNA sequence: TGTGCCAGCAGCTTAGGGGCTATCCAAGAGACCCAGTACTTC. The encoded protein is CASSLGAIQETQYF.

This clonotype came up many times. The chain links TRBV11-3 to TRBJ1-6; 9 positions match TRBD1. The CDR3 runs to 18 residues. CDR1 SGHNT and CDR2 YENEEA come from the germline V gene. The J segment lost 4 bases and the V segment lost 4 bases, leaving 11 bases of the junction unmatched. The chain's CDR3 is CASSSGTGSSLYNSPLHF. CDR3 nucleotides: TGTGCCAGCAGCTCCGGGACAGGGAGTAGCCTTTATAATTCACCCCTCCACTTT.

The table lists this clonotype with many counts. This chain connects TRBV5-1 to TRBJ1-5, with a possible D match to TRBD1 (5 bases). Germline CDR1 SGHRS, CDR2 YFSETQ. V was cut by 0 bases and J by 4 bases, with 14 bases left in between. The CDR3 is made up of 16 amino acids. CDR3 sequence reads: CASSLGPGGPNQPQHF. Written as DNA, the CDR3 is TGCGCCAGCAGCTTGGGCCCTGGGGGTCCGAATCAGCCCCAGCATTTT.

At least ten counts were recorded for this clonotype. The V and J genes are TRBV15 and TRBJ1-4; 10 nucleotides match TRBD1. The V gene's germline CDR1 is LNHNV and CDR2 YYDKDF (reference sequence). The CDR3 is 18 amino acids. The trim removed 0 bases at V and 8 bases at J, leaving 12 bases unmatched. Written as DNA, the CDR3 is TGTGCCACCAGCAGAGATAGGCCGCCGGGACAGGGGCCCGAAAAACTGTTTTTT. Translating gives CATSRDRPPGQGPEKLFF.

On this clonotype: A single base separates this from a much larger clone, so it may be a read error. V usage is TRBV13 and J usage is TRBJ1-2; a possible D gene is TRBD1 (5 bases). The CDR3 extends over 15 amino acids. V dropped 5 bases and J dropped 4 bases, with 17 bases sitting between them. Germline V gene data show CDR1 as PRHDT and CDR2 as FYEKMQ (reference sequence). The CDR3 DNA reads TGTGCCAGCAGCCGCCGGGACGGGGGTGCCTATGGCTACACCTTC. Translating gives CASSRRDGGAYGYTF.

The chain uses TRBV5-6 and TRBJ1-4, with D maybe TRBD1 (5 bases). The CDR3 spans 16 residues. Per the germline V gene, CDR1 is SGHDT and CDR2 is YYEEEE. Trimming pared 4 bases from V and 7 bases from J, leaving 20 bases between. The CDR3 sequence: CASSPGKVAGSEKLFF. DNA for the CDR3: TGTGCCAGCAGCCCCGGCAAGGTGGCAGGGAGTGAAAAACTGTTTTTT. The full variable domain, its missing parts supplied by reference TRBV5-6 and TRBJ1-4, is DAGVTQSPTHLIKTRGQQVTLRCSPKSGHDTVSWYQQALGQGPQFIFQYYEEEERQRGNFPDRFSGHQFPNYSSELNVNALLLGDSALYLCASSPGKVAGSEKLFFGSGTQLSVL.

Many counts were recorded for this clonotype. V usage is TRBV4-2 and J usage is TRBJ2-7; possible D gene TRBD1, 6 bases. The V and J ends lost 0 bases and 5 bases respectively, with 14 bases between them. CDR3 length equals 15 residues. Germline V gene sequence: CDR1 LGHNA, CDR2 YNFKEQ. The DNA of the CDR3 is TGTGCCAGCAGCCAAGATGGGGGCGTAGGAGACGAGCAGTACGTC. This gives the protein CASSQDGGVGDEQYV.

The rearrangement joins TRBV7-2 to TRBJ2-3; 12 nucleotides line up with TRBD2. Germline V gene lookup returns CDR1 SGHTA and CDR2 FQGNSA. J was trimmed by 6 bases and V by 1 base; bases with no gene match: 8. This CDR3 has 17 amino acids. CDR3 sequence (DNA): TGTGCCAGCAGCTTAGTTGCTAGCGGGGGGGCCCCTGATACGCAGTATTTT. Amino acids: CASSLVASGGAPDTQYF. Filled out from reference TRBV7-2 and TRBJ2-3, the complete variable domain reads GAGVSQSPSNKVTEKGKDVELRCDPISGHTALYWYRQSLGQGLEFLIYFQGNSAPDKSGLPSDRFSAERTGGSVSTLTIQRTQQEDSAVYLCASSLVASGGAPDTQYFGPGTRLTVL.

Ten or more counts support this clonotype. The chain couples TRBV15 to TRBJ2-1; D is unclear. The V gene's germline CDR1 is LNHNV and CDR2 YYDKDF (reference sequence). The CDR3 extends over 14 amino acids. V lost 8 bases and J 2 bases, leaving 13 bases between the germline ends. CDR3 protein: CATSPPTPYNEQFF. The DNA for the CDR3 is TGTGCCACCTCCCCTCCTACCCCCTACAATGAGCAGTTCTTC. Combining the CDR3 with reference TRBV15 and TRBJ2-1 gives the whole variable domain DAMVIQNPRYQVTQFGKPVTLSCSQTLNHNVMYWYQQKSSQAPKLLFHYYDKDFNNEADTPDNFQSRRPNTSFCFLDIRSPGLGDTAMYLCATSPPTPYNEQFFGPGTRLTVL.

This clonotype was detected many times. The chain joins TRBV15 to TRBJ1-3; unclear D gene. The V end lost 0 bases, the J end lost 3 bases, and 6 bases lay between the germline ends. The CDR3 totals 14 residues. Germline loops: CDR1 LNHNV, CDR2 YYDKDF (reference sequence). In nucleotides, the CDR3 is TGTGCCACCAGCAGAGATGGGGTTGGAAACACCATATATTTT. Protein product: CATSRDGVGNTIYF.

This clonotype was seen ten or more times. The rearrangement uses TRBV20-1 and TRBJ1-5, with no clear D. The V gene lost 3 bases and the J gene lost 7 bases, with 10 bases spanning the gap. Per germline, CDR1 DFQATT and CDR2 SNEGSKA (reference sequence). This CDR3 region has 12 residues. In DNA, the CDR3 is TGCAGTGCTAGCGGTGGCCCCCAGCCCCAGCATTTT. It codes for CSASGGPQPQHF.

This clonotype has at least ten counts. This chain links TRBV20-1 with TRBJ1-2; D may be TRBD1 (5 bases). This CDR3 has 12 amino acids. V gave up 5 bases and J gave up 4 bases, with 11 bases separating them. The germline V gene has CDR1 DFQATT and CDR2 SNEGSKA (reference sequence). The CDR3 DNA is TGCAGTGCTGGAGGGACCGCCTATGGCTACACCTTC. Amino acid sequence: CSAGGTAYGYTF.